The clone carrying this T cell receptor (beta chain) came up many times. Its antigen is unknown. This entry is derived from a study of tumor-infiltrating lymphocytes in primary liver carcinoma. Study-level results: Representation across all five tumor regions was limited to only about 8-25% of top clones.

TCR beta cDNA was reverse-transcribed from approximately 0.45 ug of total RNA. The reaction used a constant-region primer and ProtoScript II reverse transcriptase. What produced the TCR beta libraries was three nested multiplex PCR rounds using slightly modified ARM-PCR. TRBV1-TRBV30 forward primers paired with a C-beta reverse primer were used in the first two PCR rounds, which ran roughly 10 cycles each. TCRdb redid the calling of the multiplex PCR reads with MiXCR, one entry per CDR3 protein. Here the sample spans 75,000 or so distinct CDR3 sequences, 55% to 75% being singletons. Germline CDR1 is MNHNY and CDR2 is SVGAGI (reference sequence). The CDR3 length is 15 residues. The V gene lost 5 bases and the J gene lost 0 bases, with 11 bases spanning the gap. Both RNA and DNA were isolated together from around 20-30 mg of bulk tissue that had not been sorted.

This receptor was identified in a man aged 35-49 years with primary liver carcinoma and hepatitis B virus infection. The rearrangement joins TRBV6-6 to TRBJ2-1; a weak D match, TRBD2 (5 bases). Material for sequencing was liver tumor tissue from sampling region 4. Noted subset: tumor region T4, right-lateral pole. The CDR3 nucleotides read TGTGCCAGCAGTCCCACGGGGTACTCCTACAATGAGCAGTTCTTC. Translating it yields CASSPTGYSYNEQFF.